A single sample gave rise to the 14 T cell receptor beta chains below, sequenced in a study of blood T cell repertoires in COVID-19. Here immunoSEQ multiplex PCR was the method, and the copy in TCRdb shows in-frame clones only, minus some. The repertoire has roughly 40,000 clones, around 86% of them found once; the top ten carry around 20%. Material for sequencing was peripheral blood. All receptors come from a man aged 45-65 years in a cohort sampled during active COVID-19.

V usage is TRBV7-9 and J usage is TRBJ2-3; D possibly corresponds to TRBD2 (6 bases). V dropped 5 bases and J dropped 4 bases, with 19 bases sitting between them. Per germline, CDR1 SEHNR and CDR2 FQNEAQ (reference sequence). The CDR3 is made up of 16 amino acids. CDR3 in DNA: TGTGCCAGCAGCCCCCCTGGAGGAGGGATGTCAGATACGCAGTATTTT. This gives the protein CASSPPGGGMSDTQYF.

CDR3 sequence reads: CASSPRTGLGGTDTQYF. The CDR3 bases are TGTGCCAGCAGCCCGAGGACAGGTCTGGGAGGCACAGATACGCAGTATTTT. The rearrangement uses TRBV14 and TRBJ2-3; 7 bases align to TRBD1. The V and J ends lost 4 bases and 1 base, in that order; junction bases with no gene match: 11. The CDR3 has 17 amino acids. CDR1 and CDR2 from the germline V gene are SGHDN and FVKESK. The variable domain in full, completed from reference TRBV14 and TRBJ2-3, reads EAGVTQFPSHSVIEKGQTVTLRCDPISGHDNLYWYRRVMGKEIKFLLHFVKESKQDESGMPNNRFLAERTGGTYSTLKVQPAELEDSGVYFCASSPRTGLGGTDTQYFGPGTRLTVL.

J is TRBJ2-7 and V is TRBV6-5; 11 bases map to TRBD1. The CDR3 extends over 12 amino acids. J gave up 7 bases and V 11 bases, and 7 bases lay outside the gene matches. The V gene's germline CDR1 is MNHEY and CDR2 SVGAGI. The DNA of the CDR3 is TGTGCCTCGCGGGACAGGGGGAGAGAGCAGTACGTC. It is translated as CASRDRGREQYV.

The rearrangement links TRBV28 to TRBJ1-3, with 8 bases matching TRBD1. The V gene's germline CDR1 is MDHEN and CDR2 SYDVKM. The CDR3 spans 17 residues. Losses at the gene ends were 4 bases for V and 1 base for J; bases not matched to a gene: 9. CDR3 nucleotide sequence: TGTGCCAGCAGTTCTCCCGGGACAGGAGCATCTGGAAACACCATATATTTT. Amino acids: CASSSPGTGASGNTIYF.

The chain combines TRBV12-3 or TRBV12-4 with TRBJ1-1; D unresolved. Trimming removed 5 bases from V and 4 bases from J, with 8 bases in between. This CDR3 contains 12 residues. The CDR3 DNA is TGTGCCAGCAGTCCCGAGGGCACTGAAGCTTTCTTT. This encodes CASSPEGTEAFF.

V usage is TRBV9 and J usage is TRBJ1-2; 8 nucleotides align to TRBD1. The CDR3 spans 19 residues. The V gene's germline CDR1 is SGDLS and CDR2 YYNGEE. The V and J ends lost 0 bases and 0 bases, in that order; junction bases with no gene match: 13. CDR3 DNA sequence: TGTGCCAGCAGCGTAGTTTTCATGGGACAGGAGTATTCTAACTATGGCTACACCTTC. Translated, it gives CASSVVFMGQEYSNYGYTF.

The chain links TRBV9 to TRBJ2-5; the D gene is possibly TRBD1 (5 bases). Germline CDR1 reads SGDLS; CDR2 reads YYNGEE. V was pared by 4 bases and J by 2 bases, with 12 bases between. CDR3 size: 14 residues. The DNA for the CDR3 is TGTGCCAGCAGCCCGCCGACAGATCAAGAGACCCAGTACTTC. As protein: CASSPPTDQETQYF. Full variable domain (rest looked up from reference TRBV9 and TRBJ2-5): DSGVTQTPKHLITATGQRVTLRCSPRSGDLSVYWYQQSLDQGLQFLIQYYNGEERAKGNILERFSAQQFPDLHSELNLSSLELGDSALYFCASSPPTDQETQYFGPGTRLLVL.

The chain combines TRBV5-1 with TRBJ1-1; D is unclear. Trimming took off 4 bases at V and 6 bases at J, with 7 bases between the two ends. Germline CDR1 reads SGHRS; CDR2 reads YFSETQ. This CDR3 is 11 amino acids long. CDR3 DNA sequence: TGCGCCAGCAGCCGAGGCCCTGAAGCTTTCTTT. It specifies CASSRGPEAFF.

The chain is built from TRBV15 and TRBJ2-7, with 10 nucleotides matching TRBD1. The CDR3 sequence is 13 residues long. V dropped 3 bases and J dropped 5; count of bases not matched to a gene: 1. Germline V gene lookup returns CDR1 LNHNV and CDR2 YYDKDF (reference sequence). The CDR3 region is CATSRGTGDEQYV. CDR3 nucleotides: TGTGCCACCAGCAGGGGGACAGGGGACGAGCAGTACGTC.

The chain couples TRBV27 to TRBJ2-1, with 7 nucleotides matching TRBD2. CDR1 MNHEY and CDR2 SMNVEV come from the germline V gene (reference sequence). The length of the CDR3 is 15 residues. V dropped 5 bases and J dropped 0; count of bases not matched to a gene: 4. CDR3: CASSPRTSSYNEQFF. The CDR3 DNA is TGTGCCAGCAGTCCTCGGACTAGCTCCTACAATGAGCAGTTCTTC.

The V and J genes are TRBV4-3 and TRBJ1-3, with D possibly matching TRBD1 (5 bases). Germline values: CDR1 LGHNA, CDR2 YSLEER. Trimming cost V 0 bases and J 4 bases, with 10 bases left between them. The CDR3 spans 15 residues. CDR3 DNA sequence: TGCGCCAGCAGCCAAGATCCAGGGTCAGGAAACACCATATATTTT. This codes for CASSQDPGSGNTIYF.

This chain joins TRBV18 and TRBJ2-7; possibly TRBD1 for D (6 bases). The V gene lost 2 bases and the J gene lost 3 bases, with 17 bases spanning the gap. The CDR3 has 16 amino acids. CDR1 is KGHSH, CDR2 LQKENI, per germline. CDR3 residues: CASSPAKQGDSYEQYF. The CDR3 coding sequence is TGTGCCAGCTCACCAGCCAAACAGGGCGATAGCTACGAGCAGTACTTC.

V is TRBV19 and J is TRBJ1-6; possibly TRBD1 for D (5 bases). Germline assignment: CDR1 LNHDA and CDR2 SQIVND (reference sequence). This CDR3 has 13 amino acids. V dropped 6 bases and J dropped 7 bases, with 10 bases sitting between them. The CDR3, as DNA: TGTGCCAGTAGCGCGGGGCCCAATTCACCCCTCCACTTT. This gives the protein CASSAGPNSPLHF.

The V call is TRBV15, the J call TRBJ1-6; maybe TRBD1 (5 bases). Germline loops: CDR1 LNHNV, CDR2 YYDKDF (reference sequence). V lost 8 bases, J lost 10 bases, and 15 bases lay in between. CDR3 length: 13 amino acids. The CDR3 region is CATGQGLGSPLHF. The DNA for the CDR3 is TGTGCCACCGGGCAGGGTTTAGGCTCACCCCTCCACTTT.